This entry lists 18 T cell receptor beta chains sequenced from one sample in a study of beta chain features in type 1 diabetes. The study, taken as a whole, reports: Moderately but significantly shorter TCRB CDR3s were found in Type 1 diabetes patients in all four CD4+ subsets.

The antigens these receptors bind are not known. Expressed TCRB transcripts were sequenced because the entire RNA isolate underwent reverse transcription. Assay used: immunoSEQ multiplex PCR; TCRdb lists only in-frame clones, some missing. The sample yields about 640,000 clones, over 10% seen once. Source material: naive CD4+ T cells from blood. The receptors stem from a young man with type 1 diabetes.

There are a few counts of this clone. This same CDR3 is encoded by further DNA sequences in the sample. The chain recombines TRBV14 with TRBJ1-1; 9 bases line up with TRBD1. Per germline, CDR1 SGHDN and CDR2 FVKESK. Losses at the gene ends were 3 bases for V and 4 bases for J; bases not matched to a gene: 0. The CDR3 totals 13 residues. CDR3 sequence reads: CASSQTGGTEAFF. The DNA for the CDR3 is TGTGCCAGCAGCCAGACAGGGGGCACTGAAGCTTTCTTT.

The chain recombines TRBV4-3 with TRBJ2-2; D is undetermined. The CDR3 spans 14 residues. Between the trimmed V and J ends, which lost 3 bases and 6 bases, there was a span of 11 bases. Germline V gives CDR1 LGHNA, CDR2 YSLEER. In DNA form, the CDR3 reads TGCGCCAGCAGCCACTCGGTTCAGGCCGGGGAGCTGTTTTTT. Amino acids: CASSHSVQAGELFF.

The rearrangement uses TRBV9 and TRBJ2-1; unclear D gene. The CDR3 totals 13 residues. Germline V gene data show CDR1 as SGDLS and CDR2 as YYNGEE. Trimming stripped 0 bases from V and 10 bases from J, with 11 bases between. CDR3 in DNA: TGTGCCAGCAGCGTAGTCACTAACGACGAGCAGTTCTTC. This gives the protein CASSVVTNDEQFF. Together with reference TRBV9 and TRBJ2-1, the CDR3 gives the full variable domain: DSGVTQTPKHLITATGQRVTLRCSPRSGDLSVYWYQQSLDQGLQFLIQYYNGEERAKGNILERFSAQQFPDLHSELNLSSLELGDSALYFCASSVVTNDEQFFGPGTRLTVL.

The genes are TRBV7-2 and TRBJ2-6; TRBD2 is a possible D gene (7 bases). Trimming left V 2 bases short and J 2 bases short, with 10 bases between. Germline CDR1 is SGHTA and CDR2 is FQGNSA. The CDR3 has 16 amino acids. The CDR3 sequence is CASSLLGGPGANVLTF. The CDR3 DNA sequence: TGTGCCAGCAGCTTATTGGGGGGGCCTGGGGCCAACGTCCTGACTTTC. Variable domain in full (rest from reference TRBV7-2 and TRBJ2-6): GAGVSQSPSNKVTEKGKDVELRCDPISGHTALYWYRQSLGQGLEFLIYFQGNSAPDKSGLPSDRFSAERTGGSVSTLTIQRTQQEDSAVYLCASSLLGGPGANVLTFGAGSRLTVL.

This clone was seen a few times. This chain connects TRBV5-1 to TRBJ1-5; D not resolved. CDR1 and CDR2 from the germline V gene are SGHRS and YFSETQ. The V and J ends lost 0 bases and 3 bases respectively, with 4 bases between them. This CDR3 comprises 13 residues. This CDR3 is CASSLDDNQPQHF. In DNA, the CDR3 is TGCGCCAGCAGCTTGGATGACAATCAGCCCCAGCATTTT.

In this sample, this clone turned up a few times. V is TRBV5-1 and J is TRBJ2-7; TRBD1 might be the D (5 bases). The V end was cut by 8 bases, the J end by 3 bases, with 24 bases between. Germline-derived CDR1 and CDR2 are SGHRS and YFSETQ. The CDR3 runs 16 residues. The CDR3 nucleotides read TGCGCCAGTGGGGAACAGGAGACCTATTCGGGCTACGAGCAGTACTTC. Amino acid sequence: CASGEQETYSGYEQYF.

This clone was seen only once. The chain joins TRBV30 to TRBJ1-6; no reliable D call. Germline lookup yields CDR1 GTSNPN and CDR2 SVGIG (reference sequence). Trimming left V 0 bases short and J 9 bases short, with 15 bases between. CDR3 size: 15 residues. This CDR3 reads CAWSVNGGPGSPLHF. The CDR3 coding sequence is TGTGCCTGGAGTGTAAATGGAGGGCCAGGTTCACCCCTCCACTTT.

The chain carries TRBV30 and TRBJ1-2; D is uncertain. With 8 bases removed from V and 3 bases from J, the gap between germline ends came to 16 bases. This CDR3 has 13 residues. Germline loops: CDR1 GTSNPN, CDR2 SVGIG (reference sequence). The CDR3: CALERPGDYGYTF. The CDR3 DNA follows: TGTGCCCTGGAACGTCCGGGAGACTATGGCTACACCTTC.

This clone was seen a few times. V usage is TRBV6-6 and J usage is TRBJ1-5, with TRBD1 matching 9 bases. The junction had 7 bases not matched to a gene; V was cut back by 8 bases and J by 2 bases. CDR1 is MNHNY, CDR2 SVGAGI, per germline (reference sequence). This CDR3 is 15 amino acids long. The CDR3 DNA reads as TGTGCCAGCTCGAGGACAGGGGTTGGCAATCAGCCCCAGCATTTT. Encoded protein: CASSRTGVGNQPQHF.

This clone appeared a few times. This chain joins TRBV4-1 and TRBJ2-4; no clear D. CDR1 MGHRA and CDR2 YSYEKL come from the germline V gene. The ends were cut back, 1 base at V and 0 bases at J, with 10 bases in the middle. There are 16 residues in the CDR3. The CDR3 DNA follows: TGCGCCAGCAGCCAAGGAAGCGATCTAGCCAAAAACATTCAGTACTTC. Its protein is CASSQGSDLAKNIQYF.

This clone was detected only a few times. The chain employs TRBV5-1 and TRBJ2-5; 13 nucleotides align to TRBD2. Germline V gene sequence: CDR1 SGHRS, CDR2 YFSETQ. V dropped 3 bases and J dropped 2; count of bases not matched to a gene: 4. The length of the CDR3 is 16 residues. The CDR3 nucleotides are TGCGCCAGCAGCTACGGGACTAGCGGGAAACAAGAGACCCAGTACTTC. Translating it yields CASSYGTSGKQETQYF.

This clone was detected only a few times. This chain joins TRBV5-1 and TRBJ2-7, with 10 bases aligning to TRBD2. CDR1 is SGHRS and CDR2 is YFSETQ in the germline V gene. This CDR3 spans 17 amino acids. Unmatched junction bases numbered 10, after V lost 1 base and J lost 3 bases. In DNA form, the CDR3 reads TGCGCCAGCAGCTTGAGTGTTAGCGGGGGGCCGATCTACGAGCAGTACTTC. It codes for CASSLSVSGGPIYEQYF.

This clone was recorded a few times. The chain carries TRBV4-2 and TRBJ2-7; 9 nucleotides align to TRBD1. The CDR3 is 13 amino acids. From germline, CDR1 is LGHNA and CDR2 YNFKEQ. Trimming removed 4 bases from V and 3 bases from J; junction bases left unmatched: 1. CDR3 coding DNA: TGTGCCAGCAGCCCGGACAGGGGCTACGAGCAGTACTTC. This translates into CASSPDRGYEQYF.

The sample holds a few counts of this clone. V gene TRBV7-2 combines with J gene TRBJ2-6; TRBD1 matches at 8 bases. Germline CDR1 is SGHTA and CDR2 is FQGNSA. The CDR3 runs 17 residues. The V segment lost 2 bases and the J segment 3 bases; nucleotides outside the gene matches: 6. Here the CDR3 DNA reads TGTGCCAGCAGCTTACAGGGGGCGCCTAGTGGGGCCAACGTCCTGACTTTC. Translating it yields CASSLQGAPSGANVLTF.

This clone was seen only a few times. Other DNA sequences of this sample code for an identical CDR3. V usage is TRBV10-3 and J usage is TRBJ1-5; D is unresolved. Germline V gene sequence: CDR1 ENHRY, CDR2 SYGVKD. Trimming took 4 bases from V and 6 from J, leaving 7 bases between them. The CDR3 is 12 amino acids. For the CDR3, the DNA is TGTGCCATCAGTGGGGAGGGTCAGCCCCAGCATTTT. Amino acids: CAISGEGQPQHF.

Only a few counts were recorded for this clone. The V and J genes are TRBV25-1 and TRBJ1-4; TRBD1 matches 8 bases. CDR1 and CDR2 from the germline V gene are MGHDK and SYGVNS. This CDR3 spans 14 amino acids. Germline trimming cut 7 bases from V and 8 bases from J; bases unmatched to any gene: 9. The CDR3 bases are TGTGCCAGCAAGCTTGACAGGGGTGGCGAAAAACTGTTTTTT. This codes for CASKLDRGGEKLFF. The complete variable domain, with remaining parts taken from reference TRBV25-1 and TRBJ1-4, reads EADIYQTPRYLVIGTGKKITLECSQTMGHDKMYWYQQDPGMELHLIHYSYGVNSTEKGDLSSESTVSRIRTEHFPLTLESARPSHTSQYLCASKLDRGGEKLFFGSGTQLSVL.

The chain joins TRBV11-2 to TRBJ2-5; no firm D call. The germline gives CDR1 SGHAT, CDR2 FQNNGV. V was clipped by 3 bases and J by 5 bases, with 7 bases between them. This CDR3 region has 12 residues. CDR3 in amino acids: CASSFGMETQYF. DNA of the CDR3: TGTGCCAGCAGCTTTGGGATGGAGACCCAGTACTTC.

In its sample, this clone was seen a few times. The chain has TRBV2 and TRBJ2-4; D remains unclear. Germline V gene data show CDR1 as SNHLY and CDR2 as FYNNEI. The CDR3 runs to 14 residues. V was trimmed by 6 bases and J by 1 base, leaving 10 bases between them. For the CDR3, the DNA is TGTGCCAGCAGGGCTGATCCGGCCAAAAACATTCAGTACTTC. It translates to CASRADPAKNIQYF.